The 32 T cell receptor beta chains presented below share a single source sample, sequenced in a study of Graves' ophthalmopathy and Graves' hyperthyroidism. Scientists amplified the TCR beta CDR3 regions from RNA transcripts. The first round was an RT-PCR with HTBI primers, and the second round was a multiplex PCR. One entry per CDR3 protein results from TCRdb running MiXCR on the multiplex PCR reads. The data hold under 350,000 distinct CDR3 sequences, with 17% observed a single time. The source material was peripheral blood. These receptors all stem from an adult man with Graves' ophthalmopathy.

This clonotype has just a few counts. This CDR3 is CATSGTRYEQYF. As DNA, the CDR3 is TGTGCCACCAGTGGTACACGGTACGAGCAGTACTTC. The J gene is TRBJ2-7, the V gene TRBV24-1; D not resolved. CDR1 is KGHDR, CDR2 SFDVKD, per germline. Trimming shortened V by 5 bases and J by 4 bases, and 8 bases separated the two germline ends. There are 12 residues in the CDR3.

This clonotype was seen repeatedly, ten times or more. This rearrangement joins TRBV12-3 or TRBV12-4 to TRBJ1-6; TRBD1 agrees at 9 bases. V gave up 5 bases and J gave up 10 bases; unmatched junction bases: 6. CDR3 size: 14 residues. CDR3 region: CASSVQGARSPLHF. The CDR3 bases are TGTGCCAGCAGTGTACAGGGGGCTCGGTCACCCCTCCACTTT.

The chain is built from TRBV24-1 and TRBJ1-2, with TRBD1 as a possible D gene (6 bases). The CDR3 is made up of 13 amino acids. Germline CDR1 KGHDR, CDR2 SFDVKD. With 4 bases removed from V and 6 bases from J, the gap between germline ends came to 11 bases. CDR3 nucleotide sequence: TGTGCCACCAGTGAAGGACAGTCCCATGGCTACACCTTC. Translation gives CATSEGQSHGYTF.

This clonotype occurred many times. V and J are TRBV4-3 and TRBJ1-5; D is unclear. Between the trimmed V and J ends, which lost 8 bases and 4 bases, there was a span of 15 bases. Germline V CDR1 and CDR2: LGHNA, YSLEER. The CDR3 has 14 amino acids. CDR3 loop: CASSQEVGNQPQHF. As DNA, the CDR3 is TGCGCCAGCTCCCAGGAAGTAGGGAATCAGCCCCAGCATTTT.

Ten or more counts support this clonotype. The chain has TRBV24-1 and TRBJ2-5; D is unclear. Trimming stripped 4 bases from V and 1 base from J, with 12 bases between. This CDR3 has 15 residues. Germline V gives CDR1 KGHDR, CDR2 SFDVKD. CDR3 nucleotides: TGTGCCACCAGTGACAGCCGTAATCTCCAAGAGACCCAGTACTTC. Translation: CATSDSRNLQETQYF.

V gene TRBV11-2 combines with J gene TRBJ1-1, with D possibly matching TRBD1 (5 bases). The ends were cut back, 5 bases at V and 1 base at J, with 14 bases in the middle. This CDR3 contains 15 residues. Germline loops: CDR1 SGHAT, CDR2 FQNNGV. CDR3 loop: CASSQGKGENTEAFF. The CDR3 DNA is TGTGCCAGCAGCCAGGGTAAGGGAGAGAACACTGAAGCTTTCTTT.

V gene TRBV29-1 combines with J gene TRBJ2-5, with TRBD1 as a possible D gene (6 bases). The V end lost 6 bases, the J end lost 5 bases, and 16 bases lay between the germline ends. CDR1 is SQVTM and CDR2 is ANQGSEA in the germline V gene. The CDR3 covers 13 residues. CDR3 sequence reads: CSVTDSLGETQYF. CDR3 bases: TGCAGCGTCACGGACAGCCTGGGCGAGACCCAGTACTTC.

In this sample, this clonotype turned up many times. The gene calls are TRBV6-4 and TRBJ1-5; no clear D. Germline loops: CDR1 MRHNA, CDR2 SNTAGT. V lost 5 bases and J 9 bases, leaving 17 bases between the germline ends. The CDR3 is 14 amino acids. The CDR3 nucleotides are TGTGCCAGCAGTCGGGAGGGTATCGGGCGGCCCCAGCATTTT. Protein: CASSREGIGRPQHF.

This clonotype has ten or more counts. The chain is built from TRBV7-2 and TRBJ1-5; D may be TRBD1 (5 bases). The CDR3 consists of 15 residues. Between the trimmed V and J ends, which lost 1 base and 6 bases, there was a span of 13 bases. The germline V gene encodes CDR1 SGHTA and CDR2 FQGNSA. CDR3 bases: TGTGCCAGCAGCTTAGATGGGGGGAGGGGTCAGCCCCAGCATTTT. Translated, it gives CASSLDGGRGQPQHF.

This clonotype was recorded a few times. A much larger clone lies a single base off, so this may be a read error. The J gene is TRBJ1-2, the V gene TRBV9; 9 positions match TRBD1. Losses at the gene ends were 4 bases for V and 2 bases for J; bases not matched to a gene: 12. The CDR3 is 17 amino acids. Germline V gene sequence: CDR1 SGDLS, CDR2 YYNGEE. CDR3 residues: CASSPLRTGVRNYGYTF. The CDR3 DNA reads TGTGCCAGCAGCCCCTTGAGGACAGGGGTCAGGAACTATGGCTACACCTTC. Combining the CDR3 with reference TRBV9 and TRBJ1-2 gives the whole variable domain DSGVTQTPKHLITATGQRVTLRCSPRSGDLSVYWYQQSLDQGLQFLIQYYNGEERAKGNILERFSAQQFPDLHSELNLSSLELGDSALYFCASSPLRTGVRNYGYTFGSGTRLTVV.

With respect to this clonotype: One end of the junction varies from germline; a read error may be responsible. The rearrangement links TRBV7-2 to TRBJ2-5; D unclear. Germline V CDR1 and CDR2: SGHTA, FQGNSA. The CDR3 runs to 13 residues. CDR3 sequence reads: CAINLFPREIQYF. CDR3 coding DNA: TGTGCCATCAATCTCTTCCCAAGAGAGATCCAGTACTTC.

There are many counts of this clonotype. V usage is TRBV18 and J usage is TRBJ1-1, with a weak D call TRBD1 (5 bases). Germline assignment: CDR1 KGHSH and CDR2 LQKENI. Trimming left V 4 bases short and J 5 bases short, with 17 bases between. This CDR3 has 15 amino acids. CDR3 sequence (DNA): TGTGCCAGCTCACTCGAACAGGCTGGGGGGACTGAAGCTTTCTTT. Translated, it gives CASSLEQAGGTEAFF.

This clonotype has ten or more counts. The chain has TRBV6-1 and TRBJ1-2; D not certain. V was clipped by 4 bases and J by 7 bases, with 7 bases between them. Germline CDR1 is MNHNS and CDR2 is SASEGT. This CDR3 spans 11 amino acids. CDR3 residues: CASSVVRGYTF. In DNA form, the CDR3 reads TGTGCCAGCAGTGTGGTTCGTGGCTACACCTTC.

This clonotype was seen at least ten times. The chain links TRBV6-5 to TRBJ2-7; D ambiguous. V was pared by 9 bases and J by 5 bases, with 14 bases between. CDR1 is MNHEY, CDR2 SVGAGI, per germline. This CDR3 region has 12 residues. CDR3 residues: CASSRQGDEQYF. The CDR3 nucleotides are TGTGCCAGTAGCCGACAAGGAGACGAGCAGTACTTC.

This sequence joins TRBV7-6 and TRBJ1-1, with D possibly being TRBD1 (6 bases). Trimming stripped 1 base from V and 1 base from J, with 13 bases between. CDR3 size: 16 residues. Germline assignment: CDR1 SGHVS and CDR2 FNYEAQ. The DNA of the CDR3 is TGTGCCAGCAGCTTAGGGGGGGGCGAACGGAACACTGAAGCTTTCTTT. Translation: CASSLGGGERNTEAFF.

This clonotype was seen many times. CDR3 coding DNA: TGTGCCAGCAGTGAAGCGCGGGCGGGGGACTATGGCTACACCTTC. It codes for CASSEARAGDYGYTF. The gene calls are TRBV2 and TRBJ1-2, with TRBD1 as a possible D gene (5 bases). Deletions cut 0 bases from V and 3 bases from J, with 11 bases between. From germline, CDR1 is SNHLY and CDR2 FYNNEI. The CDR3 contains 15 residues.

This clonotype was seen ten or more times. The chain recombines TRBV5-1 with TRBJ2-2; D is unclear. Trimming took 0 bases from V and 4 from J, leaving 13 bases between them. The CDR3 has 16 residues. CDR1 is SGHRS, CDR2 YFSETQ, per germline. The CDR3 protein is CASSLGNMGITGELFF. The CDR3 bases are TGCGCCAGCAGCTTGGGGAACATGGGTATCACCGGGGAGCTGTTTTTT.

The table lists this clonotype with many counts. The V call is TRBV6-5, the J call TRBJ2-7; D is undetermined. V gave up 0 bases and J gave up 6 bases, with 15 bases separating them. Germline V gene lookup returns CDR1 MNHEY and CDR2 SVGAGI. The CDR3 length is 15 residues. CDR3 residues: CASSYSSLPRGEQYF. Here the CDR3 DNA reads TGTGCCAGCAGTTACTCGAGTCTCCCGCGAGGCGAGCAGTACTTC.

Many counts were recorded for this clonotype. The CDR3 spells CASRPIRTAQETQYF. The CDR3 nucleotides are TGTGCCAGCAGGCCTATTAGGACAGCCCAAGAGACCCAGTACTTC. The V gene is TRBV6-1, the J gene TRBJ2-5; a possible D gene is TRBD1 (6 bases). Trimming removed 6 bases from V and 1 base from J, with 15 bases in between. The CDR3 totals 15 residues. CDR1 and CDR2 from the germline V gene are MNHNS and SASEGT.

The chain employs TRBV6-1 and TRBJ2-2, with 10 bases matching TRBD2. The ends lost 7 bases at V and 5 bases at J; junction bases unmatched: 7. CDR1 is MNHNS, CDR2 SASEGT, per germline. The CDR3 runs 15 residues. CDR3 DNA: TGTGCCAGCAACGAACTAGCGGGAAAGACCGGGGAGCTGTTTTTT. It yields the protein CASNELAGKTGELFF.

About this clonotype itself: One end of the junction fails to match germline, which may point to a read error. The chain uses TRBV3-1 and TRBJ1-2; D gene ambiguous. Germline V gene sequence: CDR1 LGHDT, CDR2 YNNKEL (reference sequence). CDR3 length: 14 amino acids. CDR3 nucleotides: TGCGCCAGCAGCCAGGACTGGGCAGTATCTGGCTACACCTTC. Protein product: CASSQDWAVSGYTF.

This clonotype was picked up many times. This chain uses TRBV24-1 with TRBJ2-5; unclear D gene. The CDR3 runs 16 residues. Trimming shortened V by 1 base and J by 2 bases, and 13 bases separated the two germline ends. The germline V gene encodes CDR1 KGHDR and CDR2 SFDVKD. The CDR3 sequence is CATSDFTRTGQETQYF. CDR3 in DNA: TGTGCCACCAGTGATTTCACCCGGACCGGGCAAGAGACCCAGTACTTC.

This clonotype was counted ten times or more. The chain links TRBV6-4 to TRBJ1-2, with 7 nucleotides matching TRBD1. Germline assignment: CDR1 MRHNA and CDR2 SNTAGT. The CDR3 spans 17 residues. The V gene end was trimmed by 6 bases and the J gene end by 2 bases; junction bases not matched to a gene: 15. The CDR3 sequence is CASRPEFWTGHNYGYTF. The DNA for the CDR3 is TGTGCCAGCAGGCCCGAGTTTTGGACAGGTCACAACTATGGCTACACCTTC.

The rearrangement uses TRBV30 and TRBJ2-7; D unresolved. V was cut by 2 bases and J by 1 base, with 9 bases left in between. Germline lookup yields CDR1 GTSNPN and CDR2 SVGIG (reference sequence). This CDR3 region has 13 residues. As DNA, the CDR3 is TGTGCCTGGAGTAGGCCTATGTCCTACGAGCAGTACTTC. Encoded protein: CAWSRPMSYEQYF.

This clonotype was recorded at least ten times. V and J are TRBV30 and TRBJ2-5, with D possibly being TRBD1 (6 bases). Germline V gene data show CDR1 as GTSNPN and CDR2 as SVGIG (reference sequence). The CDR3 is made up of 15 amino acids. V was clipped by 2 bases and J by 5 bases, with 18 bases between them. CDR3 DNA sequence: TGTGCCTGGAGTCCCCTCCCGACAGGCAAGGAGACCCAGTACTTC. Its protein product is CAWSPLPTGKETQYF.

A note on this clonotype: Compared with germline, one end of the junction differs, possibly owing to a read error. The rearrangement links TRBV7-7 to TRBJ2-2; D not resolved. CDR1 is SSHAT, CDR2 FNYEAQ, per germline (reference sequence). This CDR3 region has 15 residues. CDR3 DNA sequence: TGTGCTAGCAGCTTAGACGACACCAACACCGGGGAGCTGTTTTTT. Protein sequence: CASSLDDTNTGELFF.

This clonotype was found many times. This rearrangement joins TRBV12-3 or TRBV12-4 to TRBJ2-7, with 10 nucleotides matching TRBD2. Germline trimming cut 6 bases from V and 2 bases from J; bases unmatched to any gene: 1. CDR3 length equals 13 residues. The CDR3 DNA reads TGTGCCAGCAGCCTAGCGGGGGCCTACGAGCAGTACTTC. Translation gives CASSLAGAYEQYF.

Worth noting for this clonotype: This may be a read error: a much more frequent sequence differs by one nucleotide. V gene TRBV7-8 combines with J gene TRBJ2-2, with 8 positions matching TRBD2. The CDR3 loop spans 17 amino acids. Per the germline V gene, CDR1 is SGHVS and CDR2 is FQNEAQ. In DNA, the CDR3 is TGTGCCAGCATCTTAGCGAATATCAGGACTAGCCCCGGGGAGCTGTTTTTT. Amino acid sequence: CASILANIRTSPGELFF. The full variable domain, with the rest looked up from reference TRBV7-8 and TRBJ2-2, is GAGVSQSPRYKVAKRGQDVALRCDPISGHVSLFWYQQALGQGPEFLTYFQNEAQLDKSGLPSDRFFAERPEGSVSTLKIQRTQQEDSAVYLCASILANIRTSPGELFFGEGSRLTVL.

The chain recombines TRBV6-1 with TRBJ2-7; a possible D gene is TRBD1 (6 bases). The CDR3 length is 12 residues. Germline CDR1 and CDR2: MNHNS and SASEGT. Trimming removed 7 bases from V and 3 bases from J, with 10 bases in between. The chain's CDR3 is CASIGGLYEQYF. CDR3 DNA: TGTGCCAGCATTGGGGGCCTCTACGAGCAGTACTTC.

This chain uses TRBV14 with TRBJ2-7; no reliable D call. CDR1 is SGHDN and CDR2 is FVKESK in the germline V gene. CDR3 size: 13 residues. V lost 4 bases to trimming and J lost 7 bases, with 14 bases between them. CDR3 DNA: TGTGCCAGCAGCCCGAACAATCACCGAGAGCAGTACTTC. As protein: CASSPNNHREQYF.

This clonotype was picked up many times. This sequence joins TRBV6-2 or TRBV6-3 and TRBJ1-5; D uncertain. V lost 0 bases and J lost 5, with 8 bases in between. The CDR3 has 14 residues. The V gene's germline CDR1 is MNHEY and CDR2 SVGEGT. CDR3 in amino acids: CASSYSNRYQPQHF. The CDR3 DNA reads as TGTGCCAGCAGTTACTCGAACCGGTATCAGCCCCAGCATTTT.

This clonotype came up once. The chain links TRBV20-1 to TRBJ2-7, with 7 bases lining up with TRBD1. Losses at the gene ends were 3 bases for V and 6 bases for J; bases not matched to a gene: 8. The CDR3 covers 13 residues. CDR1 is DFQATT and CDR2 is SNEGSKA in the germline V gene (reference sequence). CDR3 DNA: TGCAGTGCTAGTGCTCAGGGGGTAGGCGAGCAGTACTTC. This sequence encodes CSASAQGVGEQYF.